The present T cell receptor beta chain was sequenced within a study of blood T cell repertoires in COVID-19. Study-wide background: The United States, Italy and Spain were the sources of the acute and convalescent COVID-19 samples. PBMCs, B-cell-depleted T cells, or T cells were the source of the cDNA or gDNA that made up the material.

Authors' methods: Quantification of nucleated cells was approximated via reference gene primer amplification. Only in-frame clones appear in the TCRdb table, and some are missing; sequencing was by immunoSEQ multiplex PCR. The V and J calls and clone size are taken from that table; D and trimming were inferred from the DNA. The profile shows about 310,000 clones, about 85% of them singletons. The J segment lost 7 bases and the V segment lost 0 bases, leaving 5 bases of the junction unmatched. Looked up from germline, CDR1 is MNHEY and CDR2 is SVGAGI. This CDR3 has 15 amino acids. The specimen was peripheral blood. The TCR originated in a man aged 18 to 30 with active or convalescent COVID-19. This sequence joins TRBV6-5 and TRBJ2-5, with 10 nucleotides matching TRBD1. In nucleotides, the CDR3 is TGTGCCAGCAGTTACTCGGGACAGGGGACGTGGACCCAGTACTTC. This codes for CASSYSGQGTWTQYF.